One TCR beta chain is described in this entry. Its antigen is not known. The germline gives CDR1 SQVTM, CDR2 ANQGSEA. There are 15 residues in the CDR3. Trimming took 6 bases from V and 4 from J; bases not matched to a gene: 11. Measured with immunoSEQ multiplex PCR; TCRdb has only the in-frame clones, and not every one. Of roughly 400,000 clones listed, 80% to 95% are singletons. The record originates from a study of Ad26.COV2.S vaccination and SARS-CoV-2 variants. On the study more broadly: Vaccine-arm donor from the placebo-controlled COV1001 Ad26.COV2.S trial.

Treatment denoted: 15 to 20 received Ad26.COV2.S at low or high dose, single or two shots; about 5 received placebo; per-sample allocation not given. Sampling occurred on day 63 after the first vaccine or placebo injection. Donor was an adult aged 18-55 years in Boston. Study-level results: Total T cell responses were possibly underestimated by TCR breadth and depth analyses.

This specimen consisted of peripheral blood, obtained in a trial of Ad26.COV2.S vaccine versus placebo. This TCR was recovered from a person between 18 and 60 years old who received the Ad26.COV2.S COVID-19 vaccine or a placebo. This rearrangement joins TRBV29-1 to TRBJ2-1, with 8 bases aligning to TRBD2. CDR3 loop: CSVGTSNGFYNEQFF. CDR3 nucleotides: TGCAGCGTGGGGACTAGTAACGGCTTTTACAATGAGCAGTTCTTC.